There are a few counts of the clone carrying this T cell receptor beta chain. The sample originates from a study of T-cell reconstitution after alpha-beta-depleted transplantation in children. The TCRbeta library incorporated unique molecular identifiers. TCRdb reprocessed the PCR reads with MiXCR, giving one entry per CDR3 protein. The data hold a few hundred thousand distinct CDR3 sequences, with 10% to 15% observed a single time. The sample was PBMCs, mostly from graft donor cells, taken 360 days after TCRalphabeta/CD19-depleted stem cell transplant. This TCR was recovered from a male patient aged 10-17 years who had a stem cell transplant for acute myeloid leukemia, so the T cells may come from the graft donor.

The CDR3 coding sequence is TGCGCCAGCAGCAGGACGATGGGGAATACGCAGTATTTT. The encoded protein is CASSRTMGNTQYF. This rearrangement joins TRBV5-1 to TRBJ2-3; no clear D. This CDR3 has 13 amino acids. The germline gives CDR1 SGHRS, CDR2 YFSETQ. Between the trimmed V and J ends, which lost 4 bases and 7 bases, there was a span of 13 bases.